A single sample is the source of the 17 T cell receptor beta chains below, sequenced in a study of T cell repertoires in cytomegalovirus infection. A single record per CDR3 protein comes from TCRdb applying MiXCR to the reads. The repertoire holds about 400,000 distinct CDR3 sequences, roughly 36% seen once, with 13% in the top ten. Their cognate antigens are unknown. The source material was cultured PBMCs, sampled from culture after CMV antigen stimulation. These receptor sequences come from a human donor in good health (CMV status not recorded). Some clones in this sample may be carry-over from other donors' samples.

V is TRBV28 and J is TRBJ2-4; no firm D call. This CDR3 is built from 12 residues. Trimming shortened V by 4 bases and J by 5 bases, and 6 bases separated the two germline ends. Per germline, CDR1 MDHEN and CDR2 SYDVKM. The DNA of the CDR3 is TGTGCCAGCAGTTCTGATGAAAACATTCAGTACTTC. Protein sequence: CASSSDENIQYF. The complete variable domain, with remaining parts taken from reference TRBV28 and TRBJ2-4, reads DVKVTQSSRYLVKRTGEKVFLECVQDMDHENMFWYRQDPGLGLRLIYFSYDVKMKEKGDIPEGYSVSREKKERFSLILESASTNQTSMYLCASSSDENIQYFGAGTRLSVL.

This clonotype was counted many times. DNA of the CDR3: TGTGCCAGCAGCTCGCGAGCGGGGAGAGCCGACAATGAGCAGTTCTTC. Its translation is CASSSRAGRADNEQFF. V usage is TRBV7-9 and J usage is TRBJ2-1, with 7 bases fitting TRBD2. In germline, CDR1 is SEHNR, CDR2 FQNEAQ (reference sequence). The CDR3 length is 16 residues. V was pared by 4 bases and J by 5 bases, with 11 bases of the junction left unmatched.

The V gene is TRBV7-6, the J gene TRBJ1-1, with TRBD1 matching 7 bases. The CDR3 consists of 15 residues. The germline CDR1 and CDR2 sequences are SGHVS and FNYEAQ. The ends lost 5 bases at V and 3 bases at J; junction bases unmatched: 9. The CDR3 DNA sequence: TGTGCCAGCAGCCCAAAGGGGCAGGGGGACACTGAAGCTTTCTTT. It translates to CASSPKGQGDTEAFF.

This clonotype was picked up many times. The CDR3 DNA sequence: TGCGCCAGCAGTGCCCTACTAGATACGCAGTATTTT. Protein product: CASSALLDTQYF. The chain couples TRBV10-1 to TRBJ2-3; D gene unclear. CDR3 size: 12 residues. Trimming took off 4 bases at V and 5 bases at J, with 7 bases between the two ends. Germline V CDR1 and CDR2: WNHNN, SYGVQD (reference sequence).

V is TRBV11-2 and J is TRBJ2-1; 7 positions agree with TRBD2. Trimming at V came to 5 bases and at J to 9 bases, leaving 13 bases not matched to a gene. This CDR3 is 15 amino acids long. The V gene's germline CDR1 is SGHAT and CDR2 FQNNGV. The CDR3 nucleotides read TGTGCCAGCAGCCCCCGGGACGCTCCGGGGGGTGAGCAGTTCTTC. Its translation is CASSPRDAPGGEQFF.

This clonotype occurred many times. V and J are TRBV7-2 and TRBJ2-7; maybe TRBD2 (5 bases). Germline V lookup: CDR1 SGHTA, CDR2 FQGNSA. V was clipped by 3 bases and J by 3 bases, with 9 bases between them. The CDR3 extends over 13 amino acids. The CDR3 is CASSFEGSYEQYF. CDR3 coding DNA: TGTGCCAGCAGCTTTGAAGGGAGCTACGAGCAGTACTTC.

The J gene is TRBJ2-3, the V gene TRBV7-2, with unresolved D. Per germline, CDR1 SGHTA and CDR2 FQGNSA. Trimming took off 1 base at V and 8 bases at J, with 10 bases between the two ends. The CDR3 contains 13 residues. Here the CDR3 DNA reads TGTGCCAGCAGCTTAGACGCCGCCCGTACGCAGTATTTT. Its protein is CASSLDAARTQYF.

The chain is built from TRBV6-5 and TRBJ1-2; TRBD1 is a possible D gene (5 bases). Trimming cost V 0 bases and J 8 bases, with 16 bases left between them. Per the germline V gene, CDR1 is MNHEY and CDR2 is SVGAGI. CDR3 length equals 15 residues. CDR3: CASSYSKGGRDGYTF. The CDR3, as DNA: TGTGCCAGCAGTTACTCGAAGGGCGGCAGGGACGGCTACACCTTC.

The genes are TRBV7-2 and TRBJ2-4; 11 bases match TRBD1. Germline CDR1 and CDR2: SGHTA and FQGNSA. The CDR3 spans 18 residues. J lost 0 bases, V lost 6 bases, and 10 bases had no gene match. The CDR3 loop reads CASSVGTGGAGAKNIQYF. As DNA, the CDR3 is TGTGCCAGCAGTGTAGGGACAGGGGGAGCGGGAGCCAAAAACATTCAGTACTTC.

The CDR3 sequence is CASSFQDLYTDTQYF. The CDR3 DNA reads TGTGCCAGCAGCTTTCAGGACCTTTACACAGATACGCAGTATTTT. The chain combines TRBV5-4 with TRBJ2-3; D unresolved. Trimming shortened V by 2 bases and J by 2 bases, and 12 bases separated the two germline ends. Germline CDR1 reads SGHNT; CDR2 reads YYREEE (reference sequence). CDR3 length: 15 amino acids. Variable domain in full (rest from reference TRBV5-4 and TRBJ2-3): ETGVTQSPTHLIKTRGQQVTLRCSSQSGHNTVSWYQQALGQGPQFIFQYYREEENGRGNFPPRFSGLQFPNYSSELNVNALELDDSALYLCASSFQDLYTDTQYFGPGTRLTVL.

The chain carries TRBV19 and TRBJ1-2; 7 nucleotides match TRBD1. Trimming at V came to 4 bases and at J to 2 bases, leaving 10 bases not matched to a gene. The CDR3 consists of 16 residues. Germline V gene data show CDR1 as LNHDA and CDR2 as SQIVND (reference sequence). CDR3 nucleotides: TGTGCCAGTAGTAGGGTCGGAAGGGGGCAAAACTATGGCTACACCTTC. Amino acid sequence: CASSRVGRGQNYGYTF.

The V call is TRBV7-6, the J call TRBJ1-1; TRBD1 agrees at 8 bases. V shed 1 base and J 3 bases; nucleotides not matched to a gene: 7. CDR3 length: 16 residues. The germline gives CDR1 SGHVS, CDR2 FNYEAQ. CDR3 region: CASSLGQGARYTEAFF. DNA for the CDR3: TGTGCCAGCAGCTTAGGTCAGGGGGCGAGGTACACTGAAGCTTTCTTT.

The chain is built from TRBV19 and TRBJ1-1, with no clear D. The CDR3 totals 16 residues. Between the trimmed V and J ends, which lost 6 bases and 0 bases, there was a span of 17 bases. CDR1 and CDR2 from the germline V gene are LNHDA and SQIVND (reference sequence). The CDR3 loop is CASRRTGAPLNTEAFF. The CDR3 nucleotides are TGTGCCAGTAGGAGGACCGGTGCCCCCTTGAACACTGAAGCTTTCTTT.

This rearrangement joins TRBV19 to TRBJ2-7, with TRBD2 identical over 7 bases. The V and J ends lost 3 bases and 4 bases, in that order; junction bases with no gene match: 3. Germline CDR1 is LNHDA and CDR2 is SQIVND (reference sequence). The CDR3 is made up of 13 amino acids. CDR3 in amino acids: CASSIGGGYEQYF. DNA for the CDR3: TGTGCCAGTAGTATTGGGGGAGGGTACGAGCAGTACTTC.

This clonotype was seen only a few times. J is TRBJ2-3 and V is TRBV4-3; D call uncertain. The CDR3 extends over 14 amino acids. V was trimmed by 1 base and J by 8 bases, leaving 13 bases between them. Looked up from germline, CDR1 is LGHNA and CDR2 is YSLEER. DNA of the CDR3: TGCGCCAGCAGCCAAGGGCTGGAGCACGGTACGCAGTATTTT. Translated, it gives CASSQGLEHGTQYF.

The chain joins TRBV28 to TRBJ2-1; D is unclear. The V end was cut by 5 bases, the J end by 1 base, with 15 bases between. The CDR3 contains 16 residues. Per germline, CDR1 MDHEN and CDR2 SYDVKM. CDR3 sequence: CASSPPDARSYNEQFF. CDR3 bases: TGTGCCAGCAGTCCCCCGGACGCAAGATCCTACAATGAGCAGTTCTTC.

The chain recombines TRBV19 with TRBJ2-1, with unresolved D. The last part of the DNA fits TRBJ2-7 better; the J call may be wrong. The CDR3 extends over 16 amino acids. Per the germline V gene, CDR1 is LNHDA and CDR2 is SQIVND (reference sequence). Here the CDR3 reads CASSAGRPWGVDEQYF. The CDR3 nucleotides are TGTGCCAGTAGTGCCGGAAGACCGTGGGGTGTCGATGAGCAGTACTTC.